The clone carrying this T cell receptor (beta chain) was recorded a few times. What it binds is not known. The authors used template switching to add a universal primer site and gave cDNA unique molecular identifiers. TCRdb re-called the 5' RACE reads with MiXCR, one entry per CDR3 protein. The sample carries hundreds of thousands of distinct CDR3 sequences, around 22% recorded once. Trimming stripped 1 base from V and 5 bases from J, with 8 bases between. Germline CDR1 LNHNV, CDR2 YYDKDF (reference sequence). The CDR3 totals 13 residues. The data were taken from a study of identical twins. Study-level points and caveats: Zero-insertion results could be subject to partial confounding by invariant MAIT and iNKT cells.

These data were also filed under a second study, of yellow fever vaccine responses in identical twins. Per that study: Vaccine T cell responses of twins reportedly seemed partly convergent and partly personalized.

Sequenced input: CD4+ T cells sorted from blood. This TCR was sampled from a woman between 18 and 30 years old in good health. The chain couples TRBV15 to TRBJ1-2, with D unclear. CDR3 sequence (DNA): TGTGCCACCAGCAGAGTACGACAATATGGCTACACCTTC. Protein sequence: CATSRVRQYGYTF.